A selection of T cell receptor beta chains follows, all from one sample in a study of OX40 agonist ivuxolimab in advanced cancers. This table comes from immunoSEQ multiplex PCR, and its TCRdb copy is limited to in-frame clones, with some not included. Here the sample spans around 26,000 clones, 79% being singletons. The sequencing here drew on CD4+ or CD8+ T cells sorted from blood, taken in a trial of the OX40 agonist ivuxolimab. These TCRs come from an adult with an advanced solid tumor such as melanoma, head and neck, liver or kidney cancer. CDR3s include the opening cysteine and the closing phenylalanine or tryptophan. D genes are given only for firm matches. Only some rows state a clone size, as once, few, many or a class for expanded clones.

TRBJ2-5	TRBV5-1	-	TRBD2	15	TGCGCCAGCAGCTCTGGCGGCGGGGGCCAAGAGACCCAGTACTTC	CASSSGGGGQETQYF
TRBJ2-7	TRBV7-9	-	TRBD1	14	TGTGCCAGCAGCCCGCGACAGGGTAACTACGAGCAGTACTTC	CASSPRQGNYEQYF
TRBJ2-5	TRBV10-1	-	TRBD1	13	TGCGCCAGCAGTGAGTCGACAGGGTTGGCCCAGTACTTC	CASSESTGLAQYF
TRBJ2-3	TRBV6-4	-	-	14	TGTGCCAGCAGTGAAGGGGCTAGCACAGATACGCAGTATTTT	CASSEGASTDTQYF
TRBJ1-1	TRBV10-3	-	-	14	TGTGCCATCAGTGAGTCGGGGGGGGACACTGAAGCTTTCTTT	CAISESGGDTEAFF
TRBJ2-7	TRBV7-2	-	-	15	TGTGCCAGCAGCTTAGACGCGGGACAGCTCTACGAGCAGTACTTC	CASSLDAGQLYEQYF
TRBJ1-1	TRBV5-6	-	-	13	TGTGCCAGCAGCTTCAGACAGGACACTGAAGCTTTCTTT	CASSFRQDTEAFF
TRBJ1-3	TRBV30	-	-	16	TGTGCCTGGAGTGTCAACAGGCCTGACTCTGGAAACACCATATATTTT	CAWSVNRPDSGNTIYF
TRBJ2-7	TRBV13	-	TRBD1	11	TGTGCCAGCAGCTTGGGACAGGGGTTGTACTTC	CASSLGQGLYF
TRBJ2-5	TRBV4-1	once	-	16	TGCGCCAGCAGCCAAGACCCACCGGGACCGCAAGAGACCCAGTACTTC	CASSQDPPGPQETQYF
TRBJ2-3	TRBV9	-	TRBD2	15	TGTGCCAGCAGCGTAGCCGGGGGGGACACAGATACGCAGTATTTT	CASSVAGGDTDTQYF